Each of the 2 T cell receptor beta chains below was sequenced from the same sample in a study of T cells in Graves' hyperthyroidism and ophthalmopathy. RNA transcripts yielded amplified TCR beta CDR3 regions. HTBI primers drove first-round RT-PCR of the TCR CDR3. Using its own MiXCR run on the multiplex PCR reads, TCRdb lists one record per CDR3 protein. This table holds a few hundred thousand distinct CDR3 sequences, approximately 15% found once. Sequencing input: blood. The receptors were sampled from a woman aged 35 to 49 with Graves' hyperthyroidism that later progressed to Graves' ophthalmopathy.

The rearrangement links TRBV6-1 to TRBJ2-7; no clear D. The length of the CDR3 is 11 residues. The germline V gene has CDR1 MNHNS and CDR2 SASEGT. Trimming pared 6 bases from V and 5 bases from J, leaving 8 bases between. The CDR3 sequence: CASSIGHEQYF. The CDR3 DNA follows: TGTGCCAGCAGCATTGGTCACGAGCAGTACTTC.

The chain is built from TRBV9 and TRBJ2-2, with TRBD1 identical over 7 bases. The CDR3 spans 16 residues. Trimming removed 4 bases from V and 4 bases from J; junction bases left unmatched: 10. Germline V gene sequence: CDR1 SGDLS, CDR2 YYNGEE. This chain's CDR3 is CASSPRQGAPTGELFF. The CDR3 bases are TGTGCCAGCAGCCCCCGACAGGGAGCCCCCACCGGGGAGCTGTTTTTT.